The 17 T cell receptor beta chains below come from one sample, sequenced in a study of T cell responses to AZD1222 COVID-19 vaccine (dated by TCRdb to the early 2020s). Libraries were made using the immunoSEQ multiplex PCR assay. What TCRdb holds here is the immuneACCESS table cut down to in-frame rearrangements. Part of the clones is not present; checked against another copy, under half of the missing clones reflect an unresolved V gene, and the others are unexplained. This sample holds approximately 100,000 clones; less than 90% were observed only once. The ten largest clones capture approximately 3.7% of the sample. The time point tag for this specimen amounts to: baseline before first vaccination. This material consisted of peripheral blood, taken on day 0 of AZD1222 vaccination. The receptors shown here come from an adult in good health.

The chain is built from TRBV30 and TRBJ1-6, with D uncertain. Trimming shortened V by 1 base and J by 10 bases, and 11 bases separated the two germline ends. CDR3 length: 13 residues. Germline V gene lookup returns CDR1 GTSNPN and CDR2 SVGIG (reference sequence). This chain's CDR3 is CAWSGGLGSPLHF. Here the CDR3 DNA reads TGTGCCTGGAGTGGAGGGTTAGGGTCACCCCTCCACTTT. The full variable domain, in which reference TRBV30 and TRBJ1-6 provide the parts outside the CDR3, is SQTIHQWPATLVQPVGSPLSLECTVEGTSNPNLYWYRQAAGRGLQLLFYSVGIGQISSEVPQNLSASRPQDRQFILSSKKLLLSDSGFYLCAWSGGLGSPLHFGNGTRLTVT.

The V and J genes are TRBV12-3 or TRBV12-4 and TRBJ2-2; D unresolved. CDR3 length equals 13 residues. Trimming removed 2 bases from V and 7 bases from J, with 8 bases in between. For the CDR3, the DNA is TGTGCCAGCAGTTTACTTAAGGTCGGGGAGCTGTTTTTT. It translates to CASSLLKVGELFF.

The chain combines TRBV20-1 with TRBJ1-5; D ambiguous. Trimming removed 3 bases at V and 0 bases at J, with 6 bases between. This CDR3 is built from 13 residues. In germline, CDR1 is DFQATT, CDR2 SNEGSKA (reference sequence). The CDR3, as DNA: TGCAGTGCTAGTCGGCCTAGCAATCAGCCCCAGCATTTT. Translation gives CSASRPSNQPQHF.

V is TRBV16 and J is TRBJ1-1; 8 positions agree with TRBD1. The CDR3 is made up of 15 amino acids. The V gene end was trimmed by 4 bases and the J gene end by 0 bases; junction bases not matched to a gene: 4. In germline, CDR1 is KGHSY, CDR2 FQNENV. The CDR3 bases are TGTGCCAGCAGCCCCGGACAGGGCTTGAACACTGAAGCTTTCTTT. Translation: CASSPGQGLNTEAFF.

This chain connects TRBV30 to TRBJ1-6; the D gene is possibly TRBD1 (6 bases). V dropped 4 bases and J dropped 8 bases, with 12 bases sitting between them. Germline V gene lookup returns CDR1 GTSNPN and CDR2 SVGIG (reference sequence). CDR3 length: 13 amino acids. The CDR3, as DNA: TGTGCCTGGATGGACCACAGGGATTCACCCCTCCACTTT. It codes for CAWMDHRDSPLHF. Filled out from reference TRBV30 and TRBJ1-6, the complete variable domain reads SQTIHQWPATLVQPVGSPLSLECTVEGTSNPNLYWYRQAAGRGLQLLFYSVGIGQISSEVPQNLSASRPQDRQFILSSKKLLLSDSGFYLCAWMDHRDSPLHFGNGTRLTVT.

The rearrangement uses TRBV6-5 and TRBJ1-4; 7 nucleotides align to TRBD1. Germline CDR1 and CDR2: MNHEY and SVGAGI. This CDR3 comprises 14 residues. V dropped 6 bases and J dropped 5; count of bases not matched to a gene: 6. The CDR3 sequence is CASSQGQLNEKLFF. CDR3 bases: TGTGCCAGCAGCCAGGGACAGCTAAATGAAAAACTGTTTTTT.

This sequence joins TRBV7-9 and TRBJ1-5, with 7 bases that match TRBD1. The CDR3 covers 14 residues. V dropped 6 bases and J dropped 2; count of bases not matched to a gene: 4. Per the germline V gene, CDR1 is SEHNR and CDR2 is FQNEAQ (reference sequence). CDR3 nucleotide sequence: TGTGCCAGCAGTCACACAGGGGGCAATCAGCCCCAGCATTTT. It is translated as CASSHTGGNQPQHF.

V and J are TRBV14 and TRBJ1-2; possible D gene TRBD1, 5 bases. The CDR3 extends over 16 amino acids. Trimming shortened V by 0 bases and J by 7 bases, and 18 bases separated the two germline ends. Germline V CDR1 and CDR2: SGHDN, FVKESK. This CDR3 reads CASSQDRVLGAAGYTF. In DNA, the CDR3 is TGTGCCAGCAGCCAAGATCGAGTACTCGGGGCAGCTGGCTACACCTTC. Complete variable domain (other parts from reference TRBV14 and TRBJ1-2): EAGVTQFPSHSVIEKGQTVTLRCDPISGHDNLYWYRRVMGKEIKFLLHFVKESKQDESGMPNNRFLAERTGGTYSTLKVQPAELEDSGVYFCASSQDRVLGAAGYTFGSGTRLTVV.

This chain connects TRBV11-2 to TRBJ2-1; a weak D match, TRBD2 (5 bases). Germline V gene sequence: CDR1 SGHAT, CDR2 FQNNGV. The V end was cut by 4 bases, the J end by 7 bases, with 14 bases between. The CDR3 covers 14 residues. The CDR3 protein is CASSSPRGSNEQFF. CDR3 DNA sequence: TGTGCCAGCAGCTCCCCCCGAGGGTCGAATGAGCAGTTCTTC.

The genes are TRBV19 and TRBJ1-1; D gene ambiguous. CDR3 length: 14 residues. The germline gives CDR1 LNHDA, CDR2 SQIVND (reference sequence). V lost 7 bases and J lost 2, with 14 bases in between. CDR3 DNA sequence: TGTGCCAGTACTAGCCGGCTACTAAACACTGAAGCTTTCTTT. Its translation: CASTSRLLNTEAFF.

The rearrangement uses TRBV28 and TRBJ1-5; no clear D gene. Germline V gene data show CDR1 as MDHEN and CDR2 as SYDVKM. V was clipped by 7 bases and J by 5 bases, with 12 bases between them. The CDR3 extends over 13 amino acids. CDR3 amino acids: CASMGDLDQPQHF. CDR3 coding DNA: TGTGCCAGCATGGGCGACCTGGATCAGCCCCAGCATTTT. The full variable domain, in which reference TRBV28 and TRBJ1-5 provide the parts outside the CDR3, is DVKVTQSSRYLVKRTGEKVFLECVQDMDHENMFWYRQDPGLGLRLIYFSYDVKMKEKGDIPEGYSVSREKKERFSLILESASTNQTSMYLCASMGDLDQPQHFGDGTRLSIL.

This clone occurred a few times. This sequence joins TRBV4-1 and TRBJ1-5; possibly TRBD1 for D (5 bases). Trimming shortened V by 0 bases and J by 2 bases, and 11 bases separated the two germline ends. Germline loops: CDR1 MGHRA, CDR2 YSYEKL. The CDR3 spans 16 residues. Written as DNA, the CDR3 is TGCGCCAGCAGCCAAGATGGGGGAATCGGCAATCAGCCCCAGCATTTT. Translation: CASSQDGGIGNQPQHF.

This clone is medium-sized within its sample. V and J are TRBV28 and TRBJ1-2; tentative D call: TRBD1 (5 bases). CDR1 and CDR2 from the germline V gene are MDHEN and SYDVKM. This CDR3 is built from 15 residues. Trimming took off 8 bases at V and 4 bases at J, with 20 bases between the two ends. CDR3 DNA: TGTGCCAGCCGGGGGGTTCTCGAGGGGCCCTATGGCTACACCTTC. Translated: CASRGVLEGPYGYTF.

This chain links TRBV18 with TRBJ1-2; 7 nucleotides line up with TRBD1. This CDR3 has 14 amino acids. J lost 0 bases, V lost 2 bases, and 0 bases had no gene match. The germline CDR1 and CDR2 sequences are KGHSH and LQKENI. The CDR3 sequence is CASSPDRANYGYTF. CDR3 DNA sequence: TGTGCCAGCTCACCAGACAGGGCTAACTATGGCTACACCTTC. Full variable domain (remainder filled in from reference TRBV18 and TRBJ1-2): NAGVMQNPRHLVRRRGQEARLRCSPMKGHSHVYWYRQLPEEGLKFMVYLQKENIIDESGMPKERFSAEFPKEGPSILRIQQVVRGDSAAYFCASSPDRANYGYTFGSGTRLTVV.

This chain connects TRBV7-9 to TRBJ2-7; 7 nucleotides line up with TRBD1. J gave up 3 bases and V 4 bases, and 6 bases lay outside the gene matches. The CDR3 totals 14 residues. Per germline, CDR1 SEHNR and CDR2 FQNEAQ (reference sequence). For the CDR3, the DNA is TGTGCCAGCAGCTCCCGGGACAGCTTCTACGAGCAGTACTTC. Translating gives CASSSRDSFYEQYF. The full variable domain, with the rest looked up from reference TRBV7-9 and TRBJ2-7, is DTGVSQNPRHKITKRGQNVTFRCDPISEHNRLYWYRQTLGQGPEFLTYFQNEAQLEKSRLLSDRFSAERPKGSFSTLEIQRTEQGDSAMYLCASSSRDSFYEQYFGPGTRLTVT.

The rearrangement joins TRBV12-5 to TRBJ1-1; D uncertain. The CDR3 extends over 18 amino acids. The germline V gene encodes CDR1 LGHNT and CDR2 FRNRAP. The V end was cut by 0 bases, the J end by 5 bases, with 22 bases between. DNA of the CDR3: TGTGCTAGTGGTTTGGTAATTACGACCGCCGTAGGAGGAACTGAAGCTTTCTTT. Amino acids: CASGLVITTAVGGTEAFF.

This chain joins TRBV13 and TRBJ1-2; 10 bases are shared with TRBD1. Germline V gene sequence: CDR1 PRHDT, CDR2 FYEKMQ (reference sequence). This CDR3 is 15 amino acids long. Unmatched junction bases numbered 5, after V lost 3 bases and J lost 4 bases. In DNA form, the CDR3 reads TGTGCCAGCAGCTTCGGATGGGACAGGGGCTATGGCTACACCTTC. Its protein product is CASSFGWDRGYGYTF.